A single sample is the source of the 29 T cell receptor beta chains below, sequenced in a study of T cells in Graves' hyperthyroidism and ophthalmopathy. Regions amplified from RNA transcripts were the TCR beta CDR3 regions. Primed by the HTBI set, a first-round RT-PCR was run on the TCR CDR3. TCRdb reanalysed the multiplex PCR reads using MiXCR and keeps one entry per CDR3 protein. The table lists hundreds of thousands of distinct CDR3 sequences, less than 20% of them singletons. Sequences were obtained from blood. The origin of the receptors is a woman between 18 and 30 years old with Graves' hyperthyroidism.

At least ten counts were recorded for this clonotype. CDR3 bases: TGTGCCAGCAGCTTCGGACAGGTCTATGGCTACACCTTC. This translates into CASSFGQVYGYTF. The chain couples TRBV11-2 to TRBJ1-2; 7 nucleotides match TRBD1. With 3 bases clipped from V and 4 bases from J, the junction kept 2 bases outside the gene matches. Looked up from germline, CDR1 is SGHAT and CDR2 is FQNNGV. The CDR3 spans 13 residues.

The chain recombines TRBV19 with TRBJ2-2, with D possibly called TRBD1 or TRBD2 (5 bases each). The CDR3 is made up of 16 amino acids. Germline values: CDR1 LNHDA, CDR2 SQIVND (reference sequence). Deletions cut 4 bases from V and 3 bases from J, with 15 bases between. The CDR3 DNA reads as TGTGCCAGTAGTAAGATAGGGACGTCGCACACCGGGGAGCTGTTTTTT. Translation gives CASSKIGTSHTGELFF.

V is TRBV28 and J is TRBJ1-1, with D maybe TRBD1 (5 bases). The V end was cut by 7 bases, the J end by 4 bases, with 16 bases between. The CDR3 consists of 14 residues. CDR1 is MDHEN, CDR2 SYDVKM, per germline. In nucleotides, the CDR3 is TGTGCCAGCAACCCGCTCGGGGGTAGCACTGAAGCTTTCTTT. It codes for CASNPLGGSTEAFF.

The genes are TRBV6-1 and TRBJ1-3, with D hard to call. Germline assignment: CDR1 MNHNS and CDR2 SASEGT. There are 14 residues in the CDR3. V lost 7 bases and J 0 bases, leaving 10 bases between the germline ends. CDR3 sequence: CASTDWGSGNTIYF. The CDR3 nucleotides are TGTGCCAGCACTGACTGGGGCTCTGGAAACACCATATATTTT.

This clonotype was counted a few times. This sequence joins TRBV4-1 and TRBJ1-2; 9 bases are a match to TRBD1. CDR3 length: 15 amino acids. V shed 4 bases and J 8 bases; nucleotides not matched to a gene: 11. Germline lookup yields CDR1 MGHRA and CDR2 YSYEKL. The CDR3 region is CASSPLYRGLEGYTF. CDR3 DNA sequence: TGCGCCAGCAGCCCATTATACAGGGGGCTGGAGGGCTACACCTTC.

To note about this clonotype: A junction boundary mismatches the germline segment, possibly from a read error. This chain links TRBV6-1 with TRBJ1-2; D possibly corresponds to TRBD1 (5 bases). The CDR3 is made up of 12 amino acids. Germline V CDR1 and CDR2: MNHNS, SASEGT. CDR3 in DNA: TGTGCCAGCGGCCCAGGGCTCTATGGCTACGCCTTC. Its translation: CASGPGLYGYAF.

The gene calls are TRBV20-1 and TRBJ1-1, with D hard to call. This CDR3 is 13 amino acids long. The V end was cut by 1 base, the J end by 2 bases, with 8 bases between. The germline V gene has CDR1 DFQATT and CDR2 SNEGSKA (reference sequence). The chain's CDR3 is CSARAQPNTEAFF. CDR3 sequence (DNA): TGCAGTGCTAGAGCCCAGCCTAACACTGAAGCTTTCTTT.

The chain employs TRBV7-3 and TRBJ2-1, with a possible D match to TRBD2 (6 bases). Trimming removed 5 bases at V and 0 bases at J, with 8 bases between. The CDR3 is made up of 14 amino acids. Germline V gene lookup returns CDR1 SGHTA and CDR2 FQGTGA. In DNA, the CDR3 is TGTGCCAGCAGCGTCGGGGGCTCCTACAATGAGCAGTTCTTC. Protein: CASSVGGSYNEQFF. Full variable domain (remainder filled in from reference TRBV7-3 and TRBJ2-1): GAGVSQTPSNKVTEKGKYVELRCDPISGHTALYWYRQSLGQGPEFLIYFQGTGAADDSGLPNDRFFAVRPEGSVSTLKIQRTERGDSAVYLCASSVGGSYNEQFFGPGTRLTVL.

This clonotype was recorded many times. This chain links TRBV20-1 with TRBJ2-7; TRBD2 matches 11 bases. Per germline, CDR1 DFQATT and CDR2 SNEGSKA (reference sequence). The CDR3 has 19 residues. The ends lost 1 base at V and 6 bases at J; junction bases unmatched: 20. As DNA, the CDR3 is TGCAGTGCTAGAGGAGAGACTAGCGGGATCGAAGGGAGGTATCTCGAGCAGTACTTC. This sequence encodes CSARGETSGIEGRYLEQYF.

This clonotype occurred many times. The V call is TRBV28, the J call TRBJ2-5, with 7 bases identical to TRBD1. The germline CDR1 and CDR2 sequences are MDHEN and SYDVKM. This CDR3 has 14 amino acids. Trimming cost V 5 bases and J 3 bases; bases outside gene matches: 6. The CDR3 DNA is TGTGCCAGCAGTCCCGAAACAGGGGAAGAGACCCAGTACTTC. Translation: CASSPETGEETQYF.

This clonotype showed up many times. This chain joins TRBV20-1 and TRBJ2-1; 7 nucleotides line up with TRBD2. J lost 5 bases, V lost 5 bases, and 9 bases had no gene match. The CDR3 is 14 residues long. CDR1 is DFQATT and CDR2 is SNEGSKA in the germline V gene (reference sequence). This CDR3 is CSALPGLINNEQFF. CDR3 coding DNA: TGCAGTGCTCTACCGGGACTAATAAACAATGAGCAGTTCTTC.

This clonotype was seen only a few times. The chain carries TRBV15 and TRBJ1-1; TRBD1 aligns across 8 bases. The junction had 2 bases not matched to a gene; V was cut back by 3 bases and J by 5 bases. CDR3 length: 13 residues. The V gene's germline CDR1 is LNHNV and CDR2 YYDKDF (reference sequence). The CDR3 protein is CATSRDRATEAFF. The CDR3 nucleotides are TGTGCCACCAGCAGGGACAGGGCGACTGAAGCTTTCTTT.

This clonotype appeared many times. The CDR3 nucleotides are TGTGCCAGCAGCGTAGGGCTGATCTCTGGAAACACCATATATTTT. Translated: CASSVGLISGNTIYF. The V and J genes are TRBV9 and TRBJ1-3, with D unresolved. The CDR3 consists of 15 residues. V was clipped by 0 bases and J by 0 bases, with 7 bases between them. CDR1 SGDLS and CDR2 YYNGEE come from the germline V gene.

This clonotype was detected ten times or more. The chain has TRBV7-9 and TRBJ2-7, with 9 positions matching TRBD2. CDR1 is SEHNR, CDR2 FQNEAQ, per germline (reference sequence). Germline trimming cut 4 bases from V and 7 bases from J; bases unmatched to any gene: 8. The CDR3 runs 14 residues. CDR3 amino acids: CASSSTRRGGEQYF. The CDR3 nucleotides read TGTGCCAGCAGCTCAACTCGGCGGGGGGGGGAGCAGTACTTC.

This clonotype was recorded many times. The CDR3 DNA sequence: TGTGCCAGCAGTTTATACGGCGGGGCCCCGACCCAGTACTTC. Amino acid sequence: CASSLYGGAPTQYF. The V call is TRBV27, the J call TRBJ2-5, with a weak D call TRBD2 (6 bases). CDR3 length: 14 residues. Germline values: CDR1 MNHEY, CDR2 SMNVEV (reference sequence). Trimming took 1 base from V and 7 from J, leaving 13 bases between them.

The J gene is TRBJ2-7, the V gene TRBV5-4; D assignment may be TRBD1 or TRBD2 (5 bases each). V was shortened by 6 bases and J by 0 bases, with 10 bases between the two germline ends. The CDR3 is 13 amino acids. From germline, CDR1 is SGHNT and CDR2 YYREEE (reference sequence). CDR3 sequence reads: CASTRDGSYEQYF. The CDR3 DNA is TGTGCCAGCACCCGGGACGGCTCCTACGAGCAGTACTTC.

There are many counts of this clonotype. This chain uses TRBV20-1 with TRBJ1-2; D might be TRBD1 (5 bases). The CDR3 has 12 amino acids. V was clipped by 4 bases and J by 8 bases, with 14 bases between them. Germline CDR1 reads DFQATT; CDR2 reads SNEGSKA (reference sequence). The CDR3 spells CSAKPGAWGYTF. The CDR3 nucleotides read TGCAGTGCTAAACCTGGGGCGTGGGGCTACACCTTC.

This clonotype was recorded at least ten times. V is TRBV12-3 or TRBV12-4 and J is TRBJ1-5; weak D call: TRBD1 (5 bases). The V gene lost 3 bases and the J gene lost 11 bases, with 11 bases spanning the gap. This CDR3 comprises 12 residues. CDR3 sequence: CASSFDLGAQHF. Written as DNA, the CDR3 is TGTGCCAGCAGTTTTGACCTGGGGGCCCAGCATTTT.

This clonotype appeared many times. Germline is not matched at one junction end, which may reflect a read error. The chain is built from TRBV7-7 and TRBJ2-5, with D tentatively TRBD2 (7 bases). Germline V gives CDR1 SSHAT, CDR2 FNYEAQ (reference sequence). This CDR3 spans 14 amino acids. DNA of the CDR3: TGTGCTAGCAGGCCCTTGGGGGGGCCAGAGACCCAGTACTTC. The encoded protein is CASRPLGGPETQYF.

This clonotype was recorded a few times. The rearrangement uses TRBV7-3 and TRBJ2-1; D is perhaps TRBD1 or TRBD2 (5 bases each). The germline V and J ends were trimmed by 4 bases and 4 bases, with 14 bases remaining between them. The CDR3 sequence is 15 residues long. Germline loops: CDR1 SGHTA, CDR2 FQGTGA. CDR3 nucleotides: TGTGCCAGCAGCTCGATCGGGGCCCTATACAATGAGCAGTTCTTC. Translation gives CASSSIGALYNEQFF.

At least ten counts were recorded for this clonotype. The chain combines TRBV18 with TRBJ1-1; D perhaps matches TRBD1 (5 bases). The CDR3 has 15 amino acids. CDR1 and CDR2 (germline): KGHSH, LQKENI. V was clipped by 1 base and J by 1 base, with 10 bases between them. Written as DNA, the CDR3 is TGTGCCAGCTCACCACGTTCGACAGAGAACACTGAAGCTTTCTTT. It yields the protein CASSPRSTENTEAFF.

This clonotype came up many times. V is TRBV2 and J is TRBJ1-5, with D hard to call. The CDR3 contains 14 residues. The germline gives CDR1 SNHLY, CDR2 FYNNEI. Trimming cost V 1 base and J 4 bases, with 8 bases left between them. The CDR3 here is CASSEDTDNQPQHF. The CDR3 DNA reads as TGTGCCAGCAGTGAAGATACAGATAATCAGCCCCAGCATTTT. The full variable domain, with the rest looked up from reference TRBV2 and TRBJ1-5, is EPEVTQTPSHQVTQMGQEVILRCVPISNHLYFYWYRQILGQKVEFLVSFYNNEISEKSEIFDDQFSVERPDGSNFTLKIRSTKLEDSAMYFCASSEDTDNQPQHFGDGTRLSIL.

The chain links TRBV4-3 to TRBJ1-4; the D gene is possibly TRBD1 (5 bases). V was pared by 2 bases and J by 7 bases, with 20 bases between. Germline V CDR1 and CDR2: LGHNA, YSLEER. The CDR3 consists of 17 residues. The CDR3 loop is CASSQLSPQPGTEKLFF. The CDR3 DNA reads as TGCGCCAGCAGCCAATTAAGCCCGCAGCCCGGGACTGAAAAACTGTTTTTT.

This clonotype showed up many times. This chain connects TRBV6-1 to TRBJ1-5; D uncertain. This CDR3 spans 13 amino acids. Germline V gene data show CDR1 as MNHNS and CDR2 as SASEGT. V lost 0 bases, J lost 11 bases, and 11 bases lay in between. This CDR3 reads CASSEALLSTQHF. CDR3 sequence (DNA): TGTGCCAGCAGTGAAGCGCTGCTTTCTACCCAGCATTTT.

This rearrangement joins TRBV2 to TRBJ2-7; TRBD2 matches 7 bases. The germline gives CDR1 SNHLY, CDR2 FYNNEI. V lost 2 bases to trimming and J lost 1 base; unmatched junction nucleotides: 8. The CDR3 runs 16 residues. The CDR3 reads CASSESRGRVSYEQYF. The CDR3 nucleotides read TGTGCCAGCAGTGAATCCCGGGGGAGGGTTTCCTACGAGCAGTACTTC.

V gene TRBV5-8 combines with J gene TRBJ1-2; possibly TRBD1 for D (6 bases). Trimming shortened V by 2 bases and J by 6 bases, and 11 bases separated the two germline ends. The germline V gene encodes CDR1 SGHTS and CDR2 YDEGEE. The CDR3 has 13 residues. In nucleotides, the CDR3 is TGTGCCAGCAGCTTTCTAGGGGGGAATGGCTACACCTTC. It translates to CASSFLGGNGYTF.

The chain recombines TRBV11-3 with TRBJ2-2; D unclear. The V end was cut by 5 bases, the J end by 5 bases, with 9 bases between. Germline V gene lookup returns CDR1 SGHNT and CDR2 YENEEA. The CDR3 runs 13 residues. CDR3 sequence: CASSTAFTGELFF. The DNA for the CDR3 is TGTGCCAGCAGCACCGCGTTTACCGGGGAGCTGTTTTTT.

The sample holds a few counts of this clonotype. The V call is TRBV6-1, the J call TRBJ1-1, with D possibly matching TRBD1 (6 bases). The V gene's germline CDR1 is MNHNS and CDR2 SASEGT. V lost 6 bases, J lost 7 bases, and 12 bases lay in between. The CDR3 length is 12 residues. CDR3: CASRRGGGEAFF. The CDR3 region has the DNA TGTGCCAGCAGGCGGGGGGGCGGTGAAGCTTTCTTT.

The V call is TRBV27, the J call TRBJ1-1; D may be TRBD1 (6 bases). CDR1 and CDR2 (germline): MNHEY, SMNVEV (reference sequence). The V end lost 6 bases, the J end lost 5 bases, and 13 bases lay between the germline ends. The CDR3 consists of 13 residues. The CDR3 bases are TGTGCCAGCAGGCAGCAGGGGAGGACTGAAGCTTTCTTT. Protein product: CASRQQGRTEAFF.